This T cell receptor (beta chain) is from a study of graft-versus-host responses after intestinal transplantation. The method was immunoSEQ multiplex PCR; TCRdb's version includes in-frame clones alone and lacks a portion of them. The repertoire includes 85,000 to 95,000 clones, roughly 91% of them detected once, and roughly 2% sits in the top ten. There are 16 residues in the CDR3. Germline V lookup: CDR1 LNHNV, CDR2 YYDKDF (reference sequence). Between the trimmed V and J ends, which lost 0 bases and 4 bases, there was a span of 15 bases. This clone was observed a single time. Its antigen remains unknown.

Sequences were derived from unstimulated CD8+ T cells sorted from spleen or lymph node cells, sampled before intestinal transplant. The sequence was collected from a human donor who received an intestinal transplant. The chain uses TRBV15 and TRBJ2-5; D is uncertain. As DNA, the CDR3 is TGTGCCACCAGCAGAGATTTAGGTATCCGAGGAGAGACCCAGTACTTC. Protein product: CATSRDLGIRGETQYF.